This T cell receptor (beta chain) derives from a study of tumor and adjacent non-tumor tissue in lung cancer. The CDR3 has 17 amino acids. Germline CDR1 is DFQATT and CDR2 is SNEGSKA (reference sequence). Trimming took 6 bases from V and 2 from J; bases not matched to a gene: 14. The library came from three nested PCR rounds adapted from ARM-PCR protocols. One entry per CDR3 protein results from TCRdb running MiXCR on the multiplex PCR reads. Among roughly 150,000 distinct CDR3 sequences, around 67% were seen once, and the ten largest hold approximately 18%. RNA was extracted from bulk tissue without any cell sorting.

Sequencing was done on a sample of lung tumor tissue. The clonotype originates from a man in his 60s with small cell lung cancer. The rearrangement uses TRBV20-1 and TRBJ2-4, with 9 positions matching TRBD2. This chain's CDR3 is CSANGREGVLTKNIQYF. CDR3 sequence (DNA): TGCAGTGCCAACGGGCGGGAGGGCGTTTTAACCAAAAACATTCAGTACTTC.